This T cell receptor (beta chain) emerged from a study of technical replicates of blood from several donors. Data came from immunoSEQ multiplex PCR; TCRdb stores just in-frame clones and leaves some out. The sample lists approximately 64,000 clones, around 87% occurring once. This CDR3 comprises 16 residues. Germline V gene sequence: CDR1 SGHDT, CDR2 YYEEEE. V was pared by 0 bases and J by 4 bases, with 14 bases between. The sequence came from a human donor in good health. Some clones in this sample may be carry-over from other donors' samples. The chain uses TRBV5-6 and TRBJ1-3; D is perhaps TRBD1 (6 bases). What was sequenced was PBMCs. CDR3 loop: CASSLGDQGIGNTIYF. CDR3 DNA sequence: TGTGCCAGCAGCTTGGGGGACCAGGGGATCGGAAACACCATATATTTT. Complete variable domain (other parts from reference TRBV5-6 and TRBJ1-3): DAGVTQSPTHLIKTRGQQVTLRCSPKSGHDTVSWYQQALGQGPQFIFQYYEEEERQRGNFPDRFSGHQFPNYSSELNVNALLLGDSALYLCASSLGDQGIGNTIYFGEGSWLTVV.